The clone carrying this T cell receptor beta chain has only a few counts. Primers included in the PCR were 60 Vbeta and 13 Jbeta primers. TCRdb's copy holds only in-frame clones and misses some; the assay was immunoSEQ multiplex PCR. The table has roughly 34,000 clones, 80% seen once. With 11 bases removed from V and 0 bases from J, the gap between germline ends came to 14 bases. This CDR3 spans 14 amino acids. CDR1 and CDR2 (germline): MNHNS, SASEGT. The sample is drawn from a study of cytomegalovirus exposure and HLA in healthy donors. Sequencing used PBMCs. The chain joins TRBV6-1 to TRBJ1-3, with D possibly matching TRBD1 (6 bases). This receptor was identified in a male donor in good health and CMV-seronegative. The CDR3, as DNA: TGTGCCGGCCTGGACAGCTCCTCTGGAAACACCATATATTTT. Amino acid sequence: CAGLDSSSGNTIYF.